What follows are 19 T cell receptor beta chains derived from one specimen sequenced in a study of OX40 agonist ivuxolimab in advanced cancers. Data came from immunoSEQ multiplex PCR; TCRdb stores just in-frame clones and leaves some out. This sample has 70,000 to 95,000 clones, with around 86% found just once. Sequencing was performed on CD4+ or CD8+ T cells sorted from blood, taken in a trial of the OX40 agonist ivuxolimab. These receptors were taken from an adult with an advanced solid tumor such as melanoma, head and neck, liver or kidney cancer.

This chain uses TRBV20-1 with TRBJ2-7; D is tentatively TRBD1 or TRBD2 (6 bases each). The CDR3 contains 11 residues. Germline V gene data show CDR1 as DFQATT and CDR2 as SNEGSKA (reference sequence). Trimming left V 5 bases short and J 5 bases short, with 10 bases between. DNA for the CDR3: TGCAGTGCTGGAGGGGGACACGAGCAGTACTTC. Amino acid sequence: CSAGGGHEQYF.

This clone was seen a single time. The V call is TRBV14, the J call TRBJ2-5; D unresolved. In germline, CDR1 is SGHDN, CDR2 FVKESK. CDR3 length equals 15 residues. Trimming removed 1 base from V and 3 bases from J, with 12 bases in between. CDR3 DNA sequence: TGTGCCAGCAGCCAAGGGGCTAGTGTAAAAGAGACCCAGTACTTC. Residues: CASSQGASVKETQYF.

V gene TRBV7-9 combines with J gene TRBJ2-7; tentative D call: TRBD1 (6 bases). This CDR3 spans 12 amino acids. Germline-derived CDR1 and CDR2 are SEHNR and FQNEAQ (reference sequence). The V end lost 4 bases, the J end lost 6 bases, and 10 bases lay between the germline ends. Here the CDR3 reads CASSSGQFEQYF. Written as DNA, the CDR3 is TGTGCCAGCAGCTCAGGACAGTTCGAGCAGTACTTC. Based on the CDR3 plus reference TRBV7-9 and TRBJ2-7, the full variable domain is DTGVSQNPRHKITKRGQNVTFRCDPISEHNRLYWYRQTLGQGPEFLTYFQNEAQLEKSRLLSDRFSAERPKGSFSTLEIQRTEQGDSAMYLCASSSGQFEQYFGPGTRLTVT.

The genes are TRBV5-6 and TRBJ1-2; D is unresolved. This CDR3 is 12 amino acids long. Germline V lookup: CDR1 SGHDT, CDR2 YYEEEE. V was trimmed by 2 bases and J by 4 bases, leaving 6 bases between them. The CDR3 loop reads CASSFNPYGYTF. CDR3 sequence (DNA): TGTGCCAGCAGCTTTAATCCCTATGGCTACACCTTC.

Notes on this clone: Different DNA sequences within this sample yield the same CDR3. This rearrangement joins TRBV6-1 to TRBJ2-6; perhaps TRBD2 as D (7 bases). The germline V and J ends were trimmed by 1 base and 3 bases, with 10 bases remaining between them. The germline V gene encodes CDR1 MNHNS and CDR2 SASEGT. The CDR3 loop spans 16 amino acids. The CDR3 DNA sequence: TGTGCCAGCAGTGAAGGGCGGGGGCGTGGGGCCAACGTCCTGACTTTC. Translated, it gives CASSEGRGRGANVLTF.

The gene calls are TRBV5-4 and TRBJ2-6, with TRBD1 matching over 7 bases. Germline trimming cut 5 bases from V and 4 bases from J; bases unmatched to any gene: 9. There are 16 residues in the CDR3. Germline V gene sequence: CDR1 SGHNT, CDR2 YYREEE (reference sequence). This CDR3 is CASSIKGGAGANVLTF. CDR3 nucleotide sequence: TGTGCCAGCAGTATAAAAGGGGGCGCCGGGGCCAACGTCCTGACTTTC.

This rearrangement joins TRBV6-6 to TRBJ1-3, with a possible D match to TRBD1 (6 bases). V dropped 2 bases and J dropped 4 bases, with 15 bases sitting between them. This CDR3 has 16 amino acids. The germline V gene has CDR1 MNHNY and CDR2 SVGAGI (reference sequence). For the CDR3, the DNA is TGTGCCAGCAGTTACCTCCAAGGGGGAGGAGGAAACACCATATATTTT. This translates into CASSYLQGGGGNTIYF.

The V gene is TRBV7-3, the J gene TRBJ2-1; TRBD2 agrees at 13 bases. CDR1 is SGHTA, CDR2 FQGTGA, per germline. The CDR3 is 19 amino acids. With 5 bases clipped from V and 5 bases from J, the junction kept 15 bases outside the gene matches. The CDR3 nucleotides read TGTGCCAGCAGCCCAACCCAATCTACCGGGACTAGCGGGAACAATGAGCAGTTCTTC. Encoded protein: CASSPTQSTGTSGNNEQFF.

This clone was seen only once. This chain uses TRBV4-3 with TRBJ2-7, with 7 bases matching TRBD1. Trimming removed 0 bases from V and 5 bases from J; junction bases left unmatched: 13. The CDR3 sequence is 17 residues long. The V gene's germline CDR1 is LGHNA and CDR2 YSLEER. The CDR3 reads CASSQDKVRGLMNEQYF. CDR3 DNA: TGCGCCAGCAGCCAAGATAAGGTAAGGGGGCTGATGAACGAGCAGTACTTC.

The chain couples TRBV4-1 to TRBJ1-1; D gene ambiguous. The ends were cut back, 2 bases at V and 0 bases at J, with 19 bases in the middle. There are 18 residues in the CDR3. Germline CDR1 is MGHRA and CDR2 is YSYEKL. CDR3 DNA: TGCGCCAGCAGCCAATCCGGGCACAGCTACAAAATGAACACTGAAGCTTTCTTT. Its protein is CASSQSGHSYKMNTEAFF.

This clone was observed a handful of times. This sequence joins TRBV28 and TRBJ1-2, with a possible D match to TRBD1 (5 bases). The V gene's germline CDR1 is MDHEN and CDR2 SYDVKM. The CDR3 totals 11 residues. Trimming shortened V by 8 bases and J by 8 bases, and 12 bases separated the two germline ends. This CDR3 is CASRDAEGYTF. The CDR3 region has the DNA TGTGCCAGCCGGGACGCCGAAGGCTACACCTTC.

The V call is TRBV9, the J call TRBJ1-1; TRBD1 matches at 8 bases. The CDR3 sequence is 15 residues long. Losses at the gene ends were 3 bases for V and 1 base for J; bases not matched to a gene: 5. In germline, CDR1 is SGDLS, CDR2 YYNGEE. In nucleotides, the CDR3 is TGTGCCAGCAGCGCATCGGACAGGGAGAACACTGAAGCTTTCTTT. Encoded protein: CASSASDRENTEAFF.

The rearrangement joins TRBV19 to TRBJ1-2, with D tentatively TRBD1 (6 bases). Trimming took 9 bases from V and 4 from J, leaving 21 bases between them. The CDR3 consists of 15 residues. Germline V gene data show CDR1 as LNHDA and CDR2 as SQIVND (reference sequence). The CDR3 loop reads CASTPGGGGLYGYTF. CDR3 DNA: TGTGCCAGCACCCCGGGAGGTGGGGGCCTCTATGGCTACACCTTC.

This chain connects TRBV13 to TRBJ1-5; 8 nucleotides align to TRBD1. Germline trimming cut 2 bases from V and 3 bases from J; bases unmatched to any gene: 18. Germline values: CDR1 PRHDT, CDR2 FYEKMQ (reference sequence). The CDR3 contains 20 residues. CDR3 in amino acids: CASSLRCQGAAVRDNQPQHF. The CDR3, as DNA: TGTGCCAGCAGCTTACGCTGTCAGGGGGCCGCGGTCAGGGACAATCAGCCCCAGCATTTT.

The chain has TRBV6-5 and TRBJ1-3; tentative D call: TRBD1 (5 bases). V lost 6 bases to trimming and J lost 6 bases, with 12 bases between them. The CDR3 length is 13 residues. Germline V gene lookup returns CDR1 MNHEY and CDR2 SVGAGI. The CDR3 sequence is CASRKGGENTIYF. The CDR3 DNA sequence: TGTGCCAGCAGAAAAGGAGGGGAAAACACCATATATTTT.

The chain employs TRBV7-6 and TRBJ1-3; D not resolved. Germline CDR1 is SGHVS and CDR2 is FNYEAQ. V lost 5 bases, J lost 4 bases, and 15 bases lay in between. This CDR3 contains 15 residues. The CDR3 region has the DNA TGTGCCAGCAGCCGTGGAGGCATTAAGGGAAACACCATATATTTT. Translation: CASSRGGIKGNTIYF.

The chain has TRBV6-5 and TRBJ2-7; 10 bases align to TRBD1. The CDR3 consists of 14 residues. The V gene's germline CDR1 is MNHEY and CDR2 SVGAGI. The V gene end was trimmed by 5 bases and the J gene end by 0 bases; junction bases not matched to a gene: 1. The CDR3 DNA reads TGTGCCAGCAGTAGGACAGGGGGCTCCTACGAGCAGTACTTC. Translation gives CASSRTGGSYEQYF.

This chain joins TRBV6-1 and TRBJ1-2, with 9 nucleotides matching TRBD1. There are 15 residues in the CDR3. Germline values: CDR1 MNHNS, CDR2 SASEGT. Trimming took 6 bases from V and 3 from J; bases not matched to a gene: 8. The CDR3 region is CASRPTGGLYYGYTF. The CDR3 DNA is TGTGCCAGCAGACCGACAGGGGGACTGTACTATGGCTACACCTTC.

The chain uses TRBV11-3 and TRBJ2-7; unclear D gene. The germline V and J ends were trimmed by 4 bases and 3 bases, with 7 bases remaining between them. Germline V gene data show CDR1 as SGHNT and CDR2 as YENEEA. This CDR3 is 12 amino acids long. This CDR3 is CASSSPGYEQYF. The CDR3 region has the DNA TGTGCCAGCAGCTCCCCGGGCTACGAGCAGTACTTC.